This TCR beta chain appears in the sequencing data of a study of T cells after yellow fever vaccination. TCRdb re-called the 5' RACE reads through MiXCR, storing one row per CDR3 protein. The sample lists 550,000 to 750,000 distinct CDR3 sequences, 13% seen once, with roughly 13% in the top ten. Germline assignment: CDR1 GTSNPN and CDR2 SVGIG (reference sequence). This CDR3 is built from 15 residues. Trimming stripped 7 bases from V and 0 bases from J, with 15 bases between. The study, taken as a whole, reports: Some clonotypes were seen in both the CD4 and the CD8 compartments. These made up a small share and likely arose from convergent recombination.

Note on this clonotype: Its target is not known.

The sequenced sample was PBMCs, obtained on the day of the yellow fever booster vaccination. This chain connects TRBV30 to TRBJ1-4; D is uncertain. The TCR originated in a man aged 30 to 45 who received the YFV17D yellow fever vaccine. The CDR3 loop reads CASGGGGPTNEKLFF. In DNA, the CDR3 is TGTGCCTCAGGCGGTGGCGGTCCAACTAATGAAAAACTGTTTTTT.